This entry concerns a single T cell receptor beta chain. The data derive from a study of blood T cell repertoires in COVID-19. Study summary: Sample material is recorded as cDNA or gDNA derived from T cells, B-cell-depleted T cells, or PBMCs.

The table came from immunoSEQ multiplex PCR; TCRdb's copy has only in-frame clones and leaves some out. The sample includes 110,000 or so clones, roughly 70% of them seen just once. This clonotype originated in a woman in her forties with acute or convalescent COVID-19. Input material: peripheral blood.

The CDR3 DNA is TGTGCTAGTGGTCTGGAAGCGAACACTGAAGCTTTCTTT. As protein: CASGLEANTEAFF. The genes are TRBV12-5 and TRBJ1-1; D is undetermined. This CDR3 has 13 amino acids. Germline V CDR1 and CDR2: LGHNT, FRNRAP. Trimming cost V 5 bases and J 1 base, with 8 bases left between them.